A selection of T cell receptor beta chains follows, all from one sample in a study of shared clonotypes between healthy human individuals. Assay: immunoSEQ multiplex PCR; the TCRdb copy retains only in-frame clones and omits some. Of hundreds of thousands of clones listed, roughly 98% are singletons. The specimen was naive CD8+ T cells sorted from blood. Receptors originate from a man between 25 and 39 years old in good health. Each CDR3 is given with its conserved first and last residue. Fields, in order: CDR3 protein, CDR3 DNA, D gene, clone size, J gene, V gene. D genes are given only for firm matches. A clone size is listed for some rows: how often the clone was seen (once, few, many), or a class if it is expanded.

CASSYGTGRAGELFF | TGTGCCAGCAGTTACGGGACAGGGCGGGCCGGGGAGCTGTTTTTT | TRBD1 | few | TRBJ2-2 | TRBV6-5
CASSLGGQGVREQYF | TGTGCCAGCAGTTTGGGGGGACAGGGGGTTAGAGAGCAGTATTTT | TRBD1 | . | TRBJ2-3 | TRBV27
CASRLRDRSVGQYF | TGTGCAAGTCGCTTGCGGGACCGCTCCGTCGGGCAGTACTTC | . | . | TRBJ2-7 | TRBV12-2
CASSVEGPLNEKLFF | TGTGCCAGCAGCGTCGAAGGGCCCCTGAATGAAAAACTGTTTTTT | . | . | TRBJ1-4 | TRBV7-2
CASSPSDEKLFF | TGTGCCAGCAGCCCAAGCGACGAAAAACTGTTTTTT | . | . | TRBJ1-4 | TRBV7-8
CASSSDRHQNYEQYF | TGTGCCAGCAGTTCCGACAGACATCAAAACTACGAGCAGTACTTC | . | . | TRBJ2-7 | TRBV6-1
CSVTIQGAWYGYTF | TGCAGCGTCACGATCCAGGGGGCGTGGTATGGCTACACCTTC | TRBD1 | . | TRBJ1-2 | TRBV29-1
CASSSGTGTDTQYF | TGTGCCAGCAGCTCCGGGACAGGCACAGATACGCAGTATTTT | TRBD1 | . | TRBJ2-3 | TRBV7-9
CASSQDRFGVEQFF | TGCGCCAGCAGCCAAGATCGGTTCGGGGTTGAGCAGTTCTTC | . | . | TRBJ2-1 | TRBV4-3
CASSESSSYNEQFF | TGTGCCAGCAGTGAATCGAGCTCCTACAATGAGCAGTTCTTC | . | . | TRBJ2-1 | TRBV6-1